This T cell receptor beta chain is drawn from a study of early T cells in non-severe SARS-CoV-2 infection. Study-level information: The authors sequenced bulk RNA from unsorted whole blood, leaving chains unpaired.

There are 13 residues in the CDR3. The germline V and J ends were trimmed by 1 base and 3 bases, with 7 bases remaining between them. Germline CDR1 and CDR2: SGHVS and FQNEAQ. Overall study findings and caveats: Missing private and CD4 specificities, VDJdb matching favored anti-spike CD8 responses.

In this sample, this clonotype turned up many times. Its matching antigen is unknown. Unique molecular identifiers were affixed to single, distinct cDNA molecules. TCRdb re-called the 5' RACE reads through MiXCR, storing one row per CDR3 protein. In the table there are 25,000 to 35,000 distinct CDR3 sequences, 5.7% of which are singletons. V is TRBV7-8 and J is TRBJ2-7; a weak D match, TRBD1 (5 bases). The sequenced material came from whole blood. This sequence originates from an adult who was a healthcare worker with PCR-confirmed SARS-CoV-2 infection or an uninfected control (not recorded which). The CDR3 reads CASSLGQHYEQYF. CDR3 in DNA: TGTGCCAGCAGCTTAGGACAGCACTACGAGCAGTACTTC.